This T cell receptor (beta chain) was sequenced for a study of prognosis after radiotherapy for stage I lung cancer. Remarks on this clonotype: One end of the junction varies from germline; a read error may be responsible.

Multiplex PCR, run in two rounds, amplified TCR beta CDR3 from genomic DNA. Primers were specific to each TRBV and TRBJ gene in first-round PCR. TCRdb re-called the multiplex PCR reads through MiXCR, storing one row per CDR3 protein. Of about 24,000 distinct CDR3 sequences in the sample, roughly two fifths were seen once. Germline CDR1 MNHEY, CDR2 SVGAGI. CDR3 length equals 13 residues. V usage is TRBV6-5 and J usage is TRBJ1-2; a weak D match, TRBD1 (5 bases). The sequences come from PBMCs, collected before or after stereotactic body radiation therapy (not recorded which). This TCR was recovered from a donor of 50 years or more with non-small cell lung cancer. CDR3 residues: CASSYEQVYCYTF. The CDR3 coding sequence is TGTGCCAGCAGTTACGAACAGGTCTATTGCTACACCTTC.